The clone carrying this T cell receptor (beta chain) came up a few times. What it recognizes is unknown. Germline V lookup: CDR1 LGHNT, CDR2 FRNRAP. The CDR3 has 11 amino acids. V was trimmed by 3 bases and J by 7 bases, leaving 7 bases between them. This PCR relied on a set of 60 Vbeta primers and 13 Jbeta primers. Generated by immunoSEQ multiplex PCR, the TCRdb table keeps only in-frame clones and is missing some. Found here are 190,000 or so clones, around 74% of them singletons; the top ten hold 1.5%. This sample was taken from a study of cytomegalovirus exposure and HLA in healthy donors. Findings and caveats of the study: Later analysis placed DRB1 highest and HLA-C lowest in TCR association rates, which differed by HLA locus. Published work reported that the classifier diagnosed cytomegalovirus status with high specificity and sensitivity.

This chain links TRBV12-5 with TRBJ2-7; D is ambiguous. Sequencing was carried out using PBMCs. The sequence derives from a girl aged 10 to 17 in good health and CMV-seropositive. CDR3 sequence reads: CASGLWQEQYF. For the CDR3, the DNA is TGTGCTAGTGGTTTATGGCAAGAGCAGTACTTC. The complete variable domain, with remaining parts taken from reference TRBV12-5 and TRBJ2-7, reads DARVTQTPRHKVTEMGQEVTMRCQPILGHNTVFWYRQTMMQGLELLAYFRNRAPLDDSGMPKDRFSAEMPDATLATLKIQPSEPRDSAVYFCASGLWQEQYFGPGTRLTVT.